This T cell receptor beta chain originates from a study of T-cell reconstitution after alpha-beta-depleted transplantation in children. A library of TCRbeta sequences, prepared with unique molecular identifiers, was generated. TCRdb processed the PCR reads anew with MiXCR; each CDR3 protein has one entry. The sample has around 200,000 distinct CDR3 sequences, around a sixth seen once. V lost 0 bases to trimming and J lost 9 bases, with 21 bases between them. Germline CDR1 MNHEY, CDR2 SVGAGI. The CDR3 is 18 residues long. This clonotype has a count of ten or more. What it recognizes is unknown. Study-wide points: Some patients' high day-60 TCRbeta diversity was traced to surviving recipient T cells and thymic progenitors. Alpha-beta T cells present about two months after transplant were reported to originate from several hundred expanded graft clones. A year post-transplant, T-cell counts and diversity derived mostly from newly produced T cells.

The material was PBMCs, mostly from graft donor cells, obtained 360 days after TCRalphabeta/CD19-depleted stem cell transplant. The source of this sequence is a male patient aged 2 to 9 who had a stem cell transplant for acute lymphoblastic leukemia, so the T cells may come from the graft donor. This rearrangement joins TRBV6-5 to TRBJ1-6; tentatively, D is TRBD1 (5 bases). The CDR3 reads CASSYSILLGRDVSPLHF. The CDR3, as DNA: TGTGCCAGCAGTTACTCGATTCTGTTAGGCAGGGATGTTTCACCCCTCCACTTT.